These 22 T cell receptor beta chains originate from one sample sequenced in a study of T cell responses to AZD1222 COVID-19 vaccine. Libraries were prepared by immunoSEQ multiplex PCR; TCRdb keeps only in-frame clonotypes and omits some of them. The table records some 98,000 clones, about nine tenths of them present only once. The sequences come from peripheral blood, collected 28 days after the second AZD1222 dose. Receptor source: an adult who received the AZD1222 COVID-19 vaccine.

The chain employs TRBV28 and TRBJ2-7; tentatively, D is TRBD2 (6 bases). Germline CDR1 reads MDHEN; CDR2 reads SYDVKM. The CDR3 length is 14 residues. V was clipped by 2 bases and J by 2 bases, with 10 bases between them. CDR3 coding DNA: TGTGCCAGCAGTTTAGGGGGGAAAACCTACGAGCAGTACTTC. Translation: CASSLGGKTYEQYF. Full variable domain (missing parts from reference TRBV28 and TRBJ2-7): DVKVTQSSRYLVKRTGEKVFLECVQDMDHENMFWYRQDPGLGLRLIYFSYDVKMKEKGDIPEGYSVSREKKERFSLILESASTNQTSMYLCASSLGGKTYEQYFGPGTRLTVT.

The chain carries TRBV6-4 and TRBJ1-1; tentative D call: TRBD1 (5 bases). The V end lost 3 bases, the J end lost 5 bases, and 19 bases lay between the germline ends. Germline V gene data show CDR1 as MRHNA and CDR2 as SNTAGT. The CDR3 sequence is 16 residues long. The CDR3 coding sequence is TGTGCCAGCAGTGAACAGGCTCTAGAAGGAGGGACTGAAGCTTTCTTT. Its protein is CASSEQALEGGTEAFF.

V usage is TRBV6-5 and J usage is TRBJ2-3; tentatively, D is TRBD1 (5 bases). CDR3 size: 15 residues. The germline V gene has CDR1 MNHEY and CDR2 SVGAGI. Trimming shortened V by 0 bases and J by 2 bases, and 9 bases separated the two germline ends. This chain's CDR3 is CASSYSKGHTDTQYF. Here the CDR3 DNA reads TGTGCCAGCAGTTACTCGAAAGGACACACAGATACGCAGTATTTT.

This rearrangement joins TRBV27 to TRBJ2-1; D unclear. The CDR3 loop spans 8 amino acids. The germline gives CDR1 MNHEY, CDR2 SMNVEV (reference sequence). Between the trimmed V and J ends, which lost 11 bases and 10 bases, there was a span of 6 bases. The CDR3 coding sequence is TGTGCCCCCGAAGAGCAGTTCTTC. This encodes CAPEEQFF.

The genes are TRBV30 and TRBJ1-4; 10 nucleotides align to TRBD1. Trimming took 2 bases from V and 10 from J; bases not matched to a gene: 4. This CDR3 comprises 13 residues. In germline, CDR1 is GTSNPN, CDR2 SVGIG (reference sequence). Here the CDR3 reads CAWSQGQGGKLFF. CDR3 bases: TGTGCCTGGAGTCAAGGACAGGGGGGAAAACTGTTTTTT.

V is TRBV12-3 or TRBV12-4 and J is TRBJ1-1, with D possibly matching TRBD1 (6 bases). The CDR3 is 12 residues long. Trimming took off 5 bases at V and 10 bases at J, with 14 bases between the two ends. The CDR3 coding sequence is TGTGCCAGCAGTGTTTACAGGGAGACAGCTTTCTTT. Protein: CASSVYRETAFF.

This chain links TRBV19 with TRBJ2-1; 8 bases match TRBD2. The trim removed 7 bases at V and 7 bases at J, leaving 18 bases unmatched. The CDR3 extends over 17 amino acids. Looked up from germline, CDR1 is LNHDA and CDR2 is SQIVND (reference sequence). The CDR3 loop reads CASTRGGSGTFGNEQFF. DNA of the CDR3: TGTGCCAGTACCCGAGGGGGTAGCGGGACTTTTGGGAATGAGCAGTTCTTC. The variable domain in full, completed from reference TRBV19 and TRBJ2-1, reads DGGITQSPKYLFRKEGQNVTLSCEQNLNHDAMYWYRQDPGQGLRLIYYSQIVNDFQKGDIAEGYSVSREKKESFPLTVTSAQKNPTAFYLCASTRGGSGTFGNEQFFGPGTRLTVL.

The chain uses TRBV30 and TRBJ2-7; D unclear. The CDR3 sequence is 11 residues long. V lost 5 bases, J lost 3 bases, and 8 bases lay in between. Germline loops: CDR1 GTSNPN, CDR2 SVGIG (reference sequence). DNA of the CDR3: TGTGCCTGGGCGGACGTCTACGAGCAGTACTTC. This gives the protein CAWADVYEQYF.

The V call is TRBV5-1, the J call TRBJ2-7; TRBD2 is a possible D gene (5 bases). The CDR3 covers 13 residues. The V gene's germline CDR1 is SGHRS and CDR2 YFSETQ. The V gene lost 2 bases and the J gene lost 1 base, with 7 bases spanning the gap. The CDR3 sequence is CASSLLGSYEQYF. CDR3 bases: TGCGCCAGCAGCTTACTAGGATCCTACGAGCAGTACTTC.

The chain combines TRBV6-5 with TRBJ1-1; D may be TRBD1 (5 bases). The CDR3 runs to 14 residues. Germline V lookup: CDR1 MNHEY, CDR2 SVGAGI. The germline V and J ends were trimmed by 8 bases and 1 base, with 14 bases remaining between them. CDR3 residues: CASRNLDRNTEAFF. As DNA, the CDR3 is TGTGCCAGCCGAAATCTTGACAGGAACACTGAAGCTTTCTTT.

This clone appeared a single time. The chain is built from TRBV14 and TRBJ1-1, with D unclear. Trimming pared 1 base from V and 9 bases from J, leaving 9 bases between. CDR3 length equals 12 residues. CDR1 is SGHDN and CDR2 is FVKESK in the germline V gene. The DNA for the CDR3 is TGTGCCAGCAGCCAAGTACGAGCTCAAGCTTTCTTT. Protein product: CASSQVRAQAFF.

This chain joins TRBV7-9 and TRBJ2-1; 12 nucleotides align to TRBD2. Germline CDR1 is SEHNR and CDR2 is FQNEAQ (reference sequence). The CDR3 covers 18 residues. The ends lost 5 bases at V and 5 bases at J; junction bases unmatched: 13. The CDR3 bases are TGTGCCAGCAGCCCGGCGGGACTAGCGGGCAAGTCGGACAATGAGCAGTTCTTC. It codes for CASSPAGLAGKSDNEQFF.

The chain combines TRBV30 with TRBJ1-1; D ambiguous. With 2 bases removed from V and 4 bases from J, the gap between germline ends came to 17 bases. CDR3 length: 15 residues. CDR1 is GTSNPN, CDR2 SVGIG, per germline (reference sequence). CDR3 sequence reads: CAWSPIRRGITEAFF. CDR3 nucleotides: TGTGCCTGGAGTCCAATACGGAGAGGGATCACTGAAGCTTTCTTT.

This clone was counted between two and nine times. The CDR3: CASSLGGFSTEAFF. CDR3 in DNA: TGTGCCAGCAGCTTAGGGGGGTTTTCCACTGAAGCTTTCTTT. This chain links TRBV11-2 with TRBJ1-1, with D maybe TRBD1 (5 bases). Looked up from germline, CDR1 is SGHAT and CDR2 is FQNNGV. V was cut by 1 base and J by 4 bases, with 10 bases left in between. CDR3 length equals 14 residues.

This rearrangement joins TRBV2 to TRBJ2-1; D unclear. CDR3 length: 13 residues. The V and J ends lost 8 bases and 0 bases respectively, with 8 bases between them. The germline CDR1 and CDR2 sequences are SNHLY and FYNNEI. The CDR3 loop is CASRRDSYNEQFF. CDR3 sequence (DNA): TGTGCCAGCCGTCGAGACTCCTACAATGAGCAGTTCTTC.

The chain employs TRBV7-6 and TRBJ2-7; 10 bases agree with TRBD2. This CDR3 contains 17 residues. Germline V gene data show CDR1 as SGHVS and CDR2 as FNYEAQ. Unmatched junction bases numbered 15, after V lost 6 bases and J lost 4 bases. CDR3 amino acids: CASSLDPTSGPRYEQYF. The CDR3 region has the DNA TGTGCCAGCAGTTTGGACCCGACTAGCGGGCCCCGGTACGAGCAGTACTTC.

This rearrangement joins TRBV11-2 to TRBJ1-4, with D hard to call. Trimming took 0 bases from V and 5 from J, leaving 16 bases between them. The CDR3 is 17 amino acids. Per germline, CDR1 SGHAT and CDR2 FQNNGV. The CDR3 here is CASSLDRSRGPNEKLFF. The DNA of the CDR3 is TGTGCCAGCAGCTTAGATCGGTCACGTGGACCCAATGAAAAACTGTTTTTT.

The chain combines TRBV5-1 with TRBJ1-6; 8 nucleotides agree with TRBD1. The CDR3 extends over 15 amino acids. V shed 4 bases and J 10 bases; nucleotides not matched to a gene: 10. Germline lookup yields CDR1 SGHRS and CDR2 YFSETQ. The CDR3 coding sequence is TGCGCCAGCAGCACCCCGGGACAGGACGTATCACCCCTCCACTTT. Protein: CASSTPGQDVSPLHF.

This sequence joins TRBV11-3 and TRBJ2-2, with D uncertain. There are 15 residues in the CDR3. Germline V CDR1 and CDR2: SGHNT, YENEEA. The V end lost 6 bases, the J end lost 2 bases, and 13 bases lay between the germline ends. The chain's CDR3 is CASSMYGENTGELFF. CDR3 sequence (DNA): TGTGCCAGCAGTATGTATGGGGAAAACACCGGGGAGCTGTTTTTT.

This sequence joins TRBV11-2 and TRBJ2-1; tentatively, D is TRBD1 or TRBD2 (6 bases each). V was cut by 5 bases and J by 10 bases, with 18 bases left in between. The CDR3 sequence is 14 residues long. The germline V gene encodes CDR1 SGHAT and CDR2 FQNNGV. The CDR3 reads CASSTIGGLIEQFF. The CDR3 DNA is TGTGCCAGCAGCACCATAGGGGGACTCATCGAGCAGTTCTTC.

This sequence joins TRBV18 and TRBJ1-4; possible D gene TRBD1, 5 bases. The CDR3 has 15 amino acids. Trimming stripped 0 bases from V and 8 bases from J, with 13 bases between. CDR1 is KGHSH, CDR2 LQKENI, per germline. In DNA, the CDR3 is TGTGCCAGCTCACCACCGGAGGGGATACGAGAAAAACTGTTTTTT. This codes for CASSPPEGIREKLFF.

The count of this clone is one. V and J are TRBV3-1 (or the pseudogene TRBV3-2) and TRBJ2-1; the D is unclear. V was trimmed by 0 bases and J by 3 bases, leaving 9 bases between them. The CDR3 has 15 residues. CDR1 and CDR2 from the germline V gene are LGHDT and YNNKEL (reference sequence). DNA of the CDR3: TGTGCCAGCAGCCAAGACCGGATGGTCTACAATGAGCAGTTCTTC. The encoded protein is CASSQDRMVYNEQFF.